This TCR beta chain stems from a study of T cells after yellow fever vaccination. Regarding this clonotype: Its antigen remains unknown.

Findings and caveats of the study: Overall, a small share of clonotypes was seen in both CD4 and CD8 compartments.

Synthesis of TCR cDNA relied on 5'RACE template switching, which attached a universal primer site and UMIs. Each CDR3 protein is one row after TCRdb ran MiXCR on the 5' RACE reads. The profile shows 310,000 or so distinct CDR3 sequences, around 6.8% of them singletons. V lost 8 bases and J lost 5; bases outside the gene matches: 7. CDR3 length: 13 amino acids. Germline V gene sequence: CDR1 SNHLY, CDR2 FYNNEI. This specimen consisted of PBMCs, obtained 35 to 50 days after the first yellow fever vaccination. This TCR was sampled from a man between 18 and 35 years old who received the YFV17D yellow fever vaccine. The chain joins TRBV2 to TRBJ2-3, with 7 bases that match TRBD1. As DNA, the CDR3 is TGTGCCAGCCCAAGACAGGGTCAAGATACGCAGTATTTT. This encodes CASPRQGQDTQYF.